Presented here are 16 T cell receptor beta chains from one specimen sequenced in a study of blood T cell repertoires in COVID-19. TCRdb's table, derived via immunoSEQ multiplex PCR, lists solely in-frame clones and lacks some. The top ten hold around 2.9% of the sample, which has over 50,000 clones, 70% to 90% seen once. Sequencing was carried out using peripheral blood. The receptors originated from a man at least 80 years old with acute or convalescent COVID-19.

The chain joins TRBV29-1 to TRBJ1-6; 9 bases match TRBD1. The V gene end was trimmed by 5 bases and the J gene end by 7 bases; junction bases not matched to a gene: 6. Germline V CDR1 and CDR2: SQVTM, ANQGSEA. CDR3 length: 14 residues. The CDR3 is CSVNTGGVNSPLHF. The CDR3 bases are TGCAGCGTTAATACAGGGGGCGTGAATTCACCCCTCCACTTT.

The chain uses TRBV14 and TRBJ1-2; D call uncertain. CDR3 size: 14 residues. The germline CDR1 and CDR2 sequences are SGHDN and FVKESK. The ends were cut back, 0 bases at V and 4 bases at J, with 9 bases in the middle. This CDR3 is CASSQDRRSYGYTF. The DNA for the CDR3 is TGTGCCAGCAGCCAAGATCGCAGGTCCTATGGCTACACCTTC.

The gene calls are TRBV19 and TRBJ2-2, with D perhaps matching TRBD1 (6 bases). The CDR3 length is 14 residues. Trimming stripped 3 bases from V and 4 bases from J, with 9 bases between. CDR1 is LNHDA, CDR2 SQIVND, per germline (reference sequence). CDR3 region: CASSIWGRTGELFF. The CDR3 region has the DNA TGTGCCAGTAGTATTTGGGGGCGCACCGGGGAGCTGTTTTTT.

The chain links TRBV19 to TRBJ1-3; D not resolved. CDR3 size: 16 residues. Looked up from germline, CDR1 is LNHDA and CDR2 is SQIVND (reference sequence). V gave up 5 bases and J gave up 3 bases, with 17 bases separating them. DNA of the CDR3: TGTGCCAGTAGTCCAGGCACCCCCTCTCTTGGAAACACCATATATTTT. This encodes CASSPGTPSLGNTIYF.

The chain couples TRBV30 to TRBJ1-2; 9 nucleotides match TRBD1. The CDR3 is 17 amino acids. The germline gives CDR1 GTSNPN, CDR2 SVGIG (reference sequence). The ends lost 2 bases at V and 7 bases at J; junction bases unmatched: 17. The CDR3 region is CAWSHGQGMVVSRGYTF. CDR3 coding DNA: TGTGCCTGGAGTCATGGACAGGGGATGGTCGTGAGTCGTGGCTACACCTTC.

The CDR3 DNA reads as TGTGCCAGCTCACCTACAGCTACTAACTATGGCTACACCTTC. As protein: CASSPTATNYGYTF. The chain recombines TRBV18 with TRBJ1-2; D not certain. The CDR3 is 14 residues long. Germline lookup yields CDR1 KGHSH and CDR2 LQKENI. Trimming stripped 3 bases from V and 0 bases from J, with 8 bases between.

A single count supports this clone. This chain uses TRBV21-1 with TRBJ2-7; the listed D gene, TRBD1, was not tested against the DNA. TRBV21-1 is recorded as a pseudogene. The CDR3 runs to 14 residues. In DNA form, the CDR3 reads TGTGCCAGCATCCCGGGACAGGGGGGTAGGTGGCAGTACTTC. This codes for CASIPGQGGRWQYF.

This chain links TRBV4-2 with TRBJ1-2; D unclear. This CDR3 has 14 amino acids. V lost 1 base and J 1 base, leaving 7 bases between the germline ends. From germline, CDR1 is LGHNA and CDR2 YNFKEQ. This CDR3 reads CASSQGQNNYGYTF. The DNA of the CDR3 is TGTGCCAGCAGCCAAGGGCAGAATAACTATGGCTACACCTTC.

This chain links TRBV3-1 (or the pseudogene TRBV3-2) with TRBJ2-7; 7 bases are a match to TRBD1. The length of the CDR3 is 16 residues. Germline V gives CDR1 LGHDT, CDR2 YNNKEL (reference sequence). The J segment lost 0 bases and the V segment lost 0 bases, leaving 5 bases of the junction unmatched. The CDR3 loop reads CASSQERTGTSYEQYF. The CDR3 DNA reads TGTGCCAGCAGCCAAGAACGGACAGGAACCTCCTACGAGCAGTACTTC.

This chain links TRBV24-1 with TRBJ2-2, with D maybe TRBD2 (7 bases). The germline CDR1 and CDR2 sequences are KGHDR and SFDVKD. The CDR3 runs to 16 residues. The V end lost 2 bases, the J end lost 5 bases, and 14 bases lay between the germline ends. CDR3 amino acids: CATSDSRGALTGELFF. CDR3 nucleotides: TGTGCCACCAGTGATTCTCGGGGGGCTCTAACCGGGGAGCTGTTTTTT.

This chain joins TRBV14 and TRBJ2-4, with TRBD2 as a possible D gene (6 bases). This CDR3 region has 17 residues. Trimming took 0 bases from V and 3 from J, leaving 15 bases between them. The germline gives CDR1 SGHDN, CDR2 FVKESK. The CDR3 region is CASSQDLGLSDKNIQYF. The CDR3 nucleotides read TGTGCCAGCAGCCAAGATTTGGGACTTTCCGACAAAAACATTCAGTACTTC.

This sequence joins TRBV3-1 (or the pseudogene TRBV3-2) and TRBJ2-2; tentative D call: TRBD2 (5 bases). The CDR3 has 15 amino acids. Germline V gene sequence: CDR1 LGHDT, CDR2 YNNKEL (reference sequence). V was trimmed by 4 bases and J by 0 bases, leaving 9 bases between them. Here the CDR3 reads CASSRGRTNTGELFF. As DNA, the CDR3 is TGTGCCAGCAGCCGAGGGCGGACGAACACCGGGGAGCTGTTTTTT.

This clone was observed once. This sequence joins TRBV23-1 and TRBJ1-6; TRBD1 matches at 8 bases. TRBV23-1 is an ORF for which the function is uncertain. V lost 0 bases and J lost 11; bases outside the gene matches: 6. The CDR3 sequence is 15 residues long. The DNA for the CDR3 is TGCGCCAGCAGTCAATCGTGGACAGGGAGGACACCCCTCCACTTT. Protein sequence: CASSQSWTGRTPLHF.

The V and J genes are TRBV14 and TRBJ2-5; weak D call: TRBD2 (5 bases). Trimming shortened V by 1 base and J by 6 bases, and 12 bases separated the two germline ends. This CDR3 spans 14 amino acids. Germline assignment: CDR1 SGHDN and CDR2 FVKESK. CDR3 sequence: CASSQGGRGKTQYF. CDR3 sequence (DNA): TGTGCCAGCAGCCAAGGCGGGCGAGGGAAGACCCAGTACTTC.

This clone was counted once. The gene calls are TRBV5-6 and TRBJ2-5; tentatively, D is TRBD1 (5 bases). Trimming shortened V by 6 bases and J by 5 bases, and 17 bases separated the two germline ends. The CDR3 consists of 14 residues. Per germline, CDR1 SGHDT and CDR2 YYEEEE. The DNA of the CDR3 is TGTGCCAGCACCCTGCCAGGGCCCACGGAGACCCAGTACTTC. Amino acid sequence: CASTLPGPTETQYF.

This chain uses TRBV5-1 with TRBJ2-5; 8 bases are a match to TRBD1. From germline, CDR1 is SGHRS and CDR2 YFSETQ. After removal of 0 bases from V and 5 bases from J, the junction contained 15 bases not matched to a gene. This CDR3 comprises 18 residues. As DNA, the CDR3 is TGCGCCAGCAGCTTGGCCTTCCAGAGCACAGGGGGACGGGAGACCCAGTACTTC. Its protein is CASSLAFQSTGGRETQYF.